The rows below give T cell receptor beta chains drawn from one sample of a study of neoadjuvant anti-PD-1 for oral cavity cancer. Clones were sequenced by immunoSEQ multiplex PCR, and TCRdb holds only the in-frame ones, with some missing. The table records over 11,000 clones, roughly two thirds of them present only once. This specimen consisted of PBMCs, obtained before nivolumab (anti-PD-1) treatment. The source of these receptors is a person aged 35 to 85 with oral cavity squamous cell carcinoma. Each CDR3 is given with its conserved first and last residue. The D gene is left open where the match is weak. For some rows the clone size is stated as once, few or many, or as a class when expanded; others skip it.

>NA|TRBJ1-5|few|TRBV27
CASIRHSREGQPQHF
TGTGCCAGCATTCGTCATAGCAGGGAGGGACAGCCCCAGCATTTT
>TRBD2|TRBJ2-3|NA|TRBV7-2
CASSLALLAGGPTDTQYF
TGTGCCAGCAGCTTAGCGCTGTTAGCGGGGGGCCCCACAGATACGCAGTATTTT
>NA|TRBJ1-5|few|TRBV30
CAWSSQNPPGTQPQHF
TGTGCCTGGAGTAGTCAGAATCCCCCCGGGACTCAGCCCCAGCATTTT
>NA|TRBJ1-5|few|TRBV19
CASIGGRGNQPQHF
TGTGCCAGTATCGGGGGTAGAGGCAATCAGCCCCAGCATTTT
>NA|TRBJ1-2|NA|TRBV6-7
CASSYAVTF
TGTGCCAGCAGTTACGCGGTCACATTC
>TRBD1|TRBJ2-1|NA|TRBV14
CASSGWTGWYEQFF
TGTGCCAGCAGCGGTTGGACAGGGTGGTATGAGCAGTTCTTC
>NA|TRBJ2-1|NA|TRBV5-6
CASSSRLPNEQFF
TGTGCCAGCAGCTCGCGACTCCCAAATGAGCAGTTCTTC
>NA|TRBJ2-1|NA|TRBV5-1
CASSLGQNEQFF
TGCGCCAGCAGCCTAGGACAGAATGAGCAGTTCTTC
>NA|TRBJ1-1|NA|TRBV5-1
CASSYVRGRANTEAFF
TGCGCCAGCAGCTACGTTAGGGGACGGGCAAACACTGAAGCTTTCTTT
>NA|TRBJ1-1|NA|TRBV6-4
CASSVEENTEAFF
TGTGCCAGCAGTGTCGAAGAAAACACTGAAGCTTTCTTT
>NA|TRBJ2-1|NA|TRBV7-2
CASSLPRTRTNEQFF
TGTGCCAGCAGCTTACCACGGACCAGGACCAATGAGCAGTTCTTC
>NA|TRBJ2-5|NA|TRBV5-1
CASSLDQQETQYF
TGCGCCAGCAGCTTGGATCAGCAAGAGACCCAGTACTTC
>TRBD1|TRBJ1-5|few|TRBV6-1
CASSESGTGGGQPQHF
TGTGCCAGCAGTGAATCCGGGACAGGGGGCGGTCAGCCCCAGCATTTT
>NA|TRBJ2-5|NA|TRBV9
CASSPWDQPETQYF
TGTGCCAGCAGCCCCTGGGACCAGCCAGAGACCCAGTACTTC
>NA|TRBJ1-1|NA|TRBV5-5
CASSLRLWGTMNTEAFF
TGTGCCAGCAGCTTGAGGCTTTGGGGCACAATGAACACTGAAGCTTTCTTT
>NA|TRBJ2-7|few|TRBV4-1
CASRPLGSDSYEQYF
TGCGCCAGCAGGCCCTTGGGCAGCGACTCCTACGAGCAGTACTTC
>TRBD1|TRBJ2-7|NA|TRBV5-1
CASSPPIGAGGIAYEQYF
TGCGCCAGCAGCCCACCCATTGGCGCAGGGGGAATAGCCTACGAGCAGTACTTC
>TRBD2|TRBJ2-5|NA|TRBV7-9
CASSDPTSGGETQYF
TGTGCCAGCAGCGACCCGACTAGCGGGGGAGAGACCCAGTACTTC
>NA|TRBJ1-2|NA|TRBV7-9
CASSSEDRGYTF
TGTGCCAGCAGCTCCGAGGATCGTGGCTACACCTTC
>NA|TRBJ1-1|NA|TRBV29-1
CSVEQYEANTEAFF
TGCAGCGTTGAACAGTATGAAGCTAACACTGAAGCTTTCTTT
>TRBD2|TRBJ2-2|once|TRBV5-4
CASSRGLAGELFF
TGTGCCAGCAGCCGGGGACTAGCCGGGGAGCTGTTTTTT
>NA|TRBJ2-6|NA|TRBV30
CAWSVALSGANVLTF
TGTGCCTGGAGTGTAGCCCTCTCTGGGGCCAACGTCCTGACTTTC